The clone carrying this T cell receptor (beta chain) was observed once. As yet, its antigen is unknown. This entry is derived from a study of T-cell reconstitution after alpha-beta-depleted transplantation in children. Notes on the study in general: One year post-transplant, T-cell counts and diversity were largely derived from T cells produced anew.

As it was prepared, the TCRbeta library received unique molecular identifiers. TCRdb called the PCR reads again in MiXCR, with one record for every CDR3 protein. The table records more than 200,000 distinct CDR3 sequences, about 25% of them present only once. The CDR3 runs to 11 residues. Trimming took 7 bases from V and 4 from J, leaving 7 bases between them. The starting material was PBMCs, obtained before TCRalphabeta/CD19-depleted stem cell transplant. This receptor was taken from a girl aged 2-15 years with Fanconi anemia, due to receive a stem cell transplant. This chain connects TRBV12-3 or TRBV12-4 to TRBJ2-5; D is undetermined. CDR3 protein: CASTKLETQYF. The CDR3 nucleotides read TGTGCCAGCACCAAACTAGAGACCCAGTACTTC.